Listed below are T cell receptor beta chains from one sample, sequenced in a study of T-cell reconstitution after alpha-beta-depleted transplantation in children. TCRdb used MiXCR to reprocess the PCR reads, holding one entry per CDR3 protein. Here the sample spans around 420,000 distinct CDR3 sequences, roughly 16% being singletons. The sequencing here drew on PBMCs, mostly from graft donor cells, taken 360 days after TCRalphabeta/CD19-depleted stem cell transplant. These TCRs come from a boy younger than two who had a stem cell transplant for Wiskott-Aldrich syndrome, so the T cells may come from the graft donor. Each CDR3 is given with its conserved first and last residue. Where a row states a size, it is once, few, many or the class of an expanded clone; other rows omit it.

V gene: TRBV5-6
J gene: TRBJ2-7
clone size: NA
CDR3 protein: CASSYGTPGSYEQYF

V gene: TRBV20-1
J gene: TRBJ2-1
clone size: NA
CDR3 protein: CSARAARGRNEQFF

V gene: TRBV11-2
J gene: TRBJ2-2
clone size: NA
CDR3 protein: CASSFLAGAVGSTGELFF

V gene: TRBV15
J gene: TRBJ2-3
clone size: NA
CDR3 protein: CATAGRRATQYF

V gene: TRBV7-2
J gene: TRBJ1-4
clone size: few
CDR3 protein: CASSPHGTTNEKLFF

V gene: TRBV2
J gene: TRBJ1-2
clone size: NA
CDR3 protein: CASSFGSNYGYTF

V gene: TRBV11-2
J gene: TRBJ2-3
clone size: NA
CDR3 protein: CASSRESLPTSGSSYTQYF

V gene: TRBV7-2
J gene: TRBJ2-7
clone size: few
CDR3 protein: CASSSWDSGEQYF

V gene: TRBV5-1
J gene: TRBJ1-4
clone size: few
CDR3 protein: CASSSGQINEKLFF

V gene: TRBV7-9
J gene: TRBJ2-3
clone size: NA
CDR3 protein: CASSPDGRSTDTQYF

V gene: TRBV29-1
J gene: TRBJ2-2
clone size: few
CDR3 protein: CSAQGHQPGPTGELFF

V gene: TRBV11-1
J gene: TRBJ1-1
clone size: NA
CDR3 protein: CASSLASFRGRADRDNTEAFF

V gene: TRBV12-3/TRBV12-4
J gene: TRBJ2-5
clone size: NA
CDR3 protein: CASSPSSLAGGETQYF

V gene: TRBV15
J gene: TRBJ2-3
clone size: NA
CDR3 protein: CATSFRASTDTQYF

V gene: TRBV28
J gene: TRBJ1-4
clone size: NA
CDR3 protein: CASSLVFRVALPPTTNEKLFF

V gene: TRBV24-1
J gene: TRBJ2-5
clone size: NA
CDR3 protein: CATKPPGQETQYF

V gene: TRBV12-3/TRBV12-4
J gene: TRBJ1-5
clone size: few
CDR3 protein: CASSGNDRGSNQPQHF

V gene: TRBV10-3
J gene: TRBJ2-6
clone size: NA
CDR3 protein: CAISAWYGANVLTF